A selection of T cell receptor beta chains follows, all from one sample in a study of cytomegalovirus exposure and HLA in healthy donors. Profiling relied on immunoSEQ multiplex PCR, and the TCRdb table lists in-frame clones only, not all of them. The table lists over 150,000 clones, 65% to 90% of them singletons. Input material: PBMCs. The receptors were gathered from a man younger than 30 in good health and CMV-seropositive. Each CDR3 is given with its conserved first and last residue. D genes are given only for firm matches. Clone size is given for some rows only: seen once, a few or many times, or a class if the clone is expanded.

V gene,clone size,D gene,J gene,CDR3 DNA,CDR3 protein
TRBV4-3,once,.,TRBJ1-2,TGCGCCAGCAGCCAAGAGTGGGAGAACTATGGCTACACCTTC,CASSQEWENYGYTF
TRBV5-1,.,.,TRBJ2-5,TGCGCCAGCAGCTTTGCGCAGACCCAGTACTTC,CASSFAQTQYF
TRBV5-1,.,TRBD2,TRBJ2-1,TGCGCCAGCACCTTGCTAGCGGGAGGCCTGGGGAATGAGCAGTTCTTC,CASTLLAGGLGNEQFF
TRBV29-1,.,.,TRBJ2-1,TGCAGCGTGTTTCTGGGCGCGCCGGCACAGTTCTTC,CSVFLGAPAQFF
TRBV23-1,.,.,TRBJ1-6,TGCGCCAGCTTAGCGGAGAGTATTAGGAGCTCCTATAATTCACCCCTCCACTTT,CASLAESIRSSYNSPLHF
TRBV4-3,.,.,TRBJ2-5,TGCGCCAGCAGCCAAGGTCTCGGGGAGACCCAGTACTTC,CASSQGLGETQYF
TRBV5-1,.,TRBD1,TRBJ1-4,TGCGCCAGCAGCTTGGGCAGGGGGACTAATGAAAAACTGTTTTTT,CASSLGRGTNEKLFF
TRBV27,.,.,TRBJ1-2,TGTGCCAGCAGTCCTAACAGGGAGTCCTATGGCTACACCTTC,CASSPNRESYGYTF
TRBV4-1,.,TRBD2,TRBJ2-2,TGCGCCAGCAGCCAGACTAGCGGGAGGCCCGGGGAGCTGTTTTTT,CASSQTSGRPGELFF
TRBV6-5,.,.,TRBJ1-5,TGTGCCAGTTGCAGGTTTCGGGAGGGCAATCAGCCCCAGCATTTT,CASCRFREGNQPQHF
TRBV6-5,.,.,TRBJ1-5,TGTGCCAGCAGTACAGGGATTGGCAATCAGCCCCAGCATTTT,CASSTGIGNQPQHF
TRBV19,.,TRBD1,TRBJ2-7,TGTGCCAGTAGTCCGGAAAATTGGACAGGCACCCACGAGCAGTACTTC,CASSPENWTGTHEQYF
TRBV11-2,.,.,TRBJ2-3,TGTGCCACCCGTGAGGTGGTTCGAGATACGCAGTATTTT,CATREVVRDTQYF
TRBV19,.,.,TRBJ1-3,TGTGCCAGTAGTATAGGACATAGCTCTGGAAACACCATATATTTT,CASSIGHSSGNTIYF
TRBV29-1,.,.,TRBJ2-4,TGCAGCGCACGGGAGTGGGACATTCAGTACTTC,CSAREWDIQYF
TRBV6-5,.,TRBD2,TRBJ2-7,TGTGCCAGCAGTTACTCGACTAGCGGAGACGAGCAGTACTTC,CASSYSTSGDEQYF
TRBV4-1,.,.,TRBJ1-5,TGCGCCAGCAGCCGGGGGGGTGGCAGCAATCAGCCCCAGCATTTT,CASSRGGGSNQPQHF
TRBV21-1,once,.,TRBJ2-7,TGTGCCAGCAGCAAAGACCCGGAAGGAGGAACCGGGACTAGCGGGAGGGCCAACGAGCAGTACTTC,CASSKDPEGGTGTSGRANEQYF
TRBV19,.,TRBD1,TRBJ2-6,TGTGCCAGTAGAAGACAGGGTTCTTCTCGTGGGGCCAACGTCCTGACTTTC,CASRRQGSSRGANVLTF
TRBV5-1,.,TRBD1,TRBJ2-7,TGCGCCAGCAGCTCAGGACAGGGGCCGCAGTACTTC,CASSSGQGPQYF
TRBV7-9,.,.,TRBJ1-2,TGTGCCAGCAGCGGCTTTGATCAGAACTATGGCTACACCTTC,CASSGFDQNYGYTF
TRBV7-9,.,TRBD1,TRBJ1-4,TGTGCCAGCAGCCCGTCGACAGGGGACGAGAAGGAAAAACTGTTTTTT,CASSPSTGDEKEKLFF
TRBV7-9,.,TRBD1,TRBJ2-3,TGTGCCAGCAGCTTTCAATCCGGGACAGGGGGAGATACGCAGTATTTT,CASSFQSGTGGDTQYF
TRBV7-2,.,TRBD1,TRBJ2-2,TGTGCCAGCAGGCACAGGGGTAGGGGCACCGGGGAGCTGTTTTTT,CASRHRGRGTGELFF
TRBV19,.,TRBD2,TRBJ2-1,TGTGCCAGTAGTACCGGGACTAGCCTCGAGATTGAGCAGTTCTTC,CASSTGTSLEIEQFF
TRBV19,.,.,TRBJ1-2,TGTGCCACCTTCGGGGGGACTCCAAGGGGGAACTATGGCTACACCTTC,CATFGGTPRGNYGYTF
TRBV30,.,.,TRBJ1-5,TGTGCCTGGAGTGGTACCCCGGCGGGGCAGCCCCAGCATTTT,CAWSGTPAGQPQHF
TRBV6-5,few,.,TRBJ1-1,TGTGCCAGCAGTTACTCGAGGTTCACTGAAGCTTTCTTT,CASSYSRFTEAFF
TRBV5-6,.,.,TRBJ2-5,TGTGCCAGCAGCCGCGTCGGGGAACAAGAGACCCAGTACTTC,CASSRVGEQETQYF
TRBV9,.,TRBD2,TRBJ2-5,TGTGCCAGCAGCCTAAGCGGGAGAGGGGTGGCAGAGACCCAGTACTTC,CASSLSGRGVAETQYF
TRBV2,.,TRBD2,TRBJ2-7,TGTGCCAGCAGTGGGGCTAGCGGGATGGGTGAGCAGTACTTC,CASSGASGMGEQYF
TRBV19,.,.,TRBJ1-5,TGTGCCAGCCAGCGGGGAGAGGGTTTTCAGCCCCAGCATTTT,CASQRGEGFQPQHF
TRBV6-6,.,TRBD1,TRBJ2-7,TGTGCCAGCAGCCAACCGGGACAGGGTTACGAGCAGTACTTC,CASSQPGQGYEQYF
TRBV6-5,.,.,TRBJ2-4,TGTGCCAGCAAAGTCGGTGTTGGGTCGGAGAACATTCAGTACTTC,CASKVGVGSENIQYF
TRBV7-2,.,.,TRBJ2-7,TGTGCCAGCTCTGGGGGTAGCGGTTTATACCAATACGAGCAGTACTTC,CASSGGSGLYQYEQYF
TRBV7-9,.,TRBD1,TRBJ2-1,TGTGCCAGCAGCCACCGGGACAGGGACAATGAGCAGTTCTTC,CASSHRDRDNEQFF
TRBV6-5,.,TRBD2,TRBJ2-6,TGTGCCAGCAGTTACGAGGCGGGGGGGCCCGGGACTTTC,CASSYEAGGPGTF
TRBV30,.,TRBD1,TRBJ1-4,TGTGCCTGCCGGACAGGGACTAATGAAAAACTGTTTTTT,CACRTGTNEKLFF
TRBV4-3,.,TRBD1,TRBJ2-2,TGCGCCAGCAGCCAAAATCGAGGGGGCCGAGGTGCCGGGGAGCTGTTTTTT,CASSQNRGGRGAGELFF
TRBV7-2,.,TRBD2,TRBJ2-2,TGTGCCAGCCTGCCCATACTAGCGGGAGACACCGGGGAGCTGTTTTTT,CASLPILAGDTGELFF